A single sample gave rise to the 8 T cell receptor beta chains below, sequenced in a study of blood T cell repertoires in COVID-19. The repertoire was sequenced with immunoSEQ multiplex PCR; TCRdb's copy has only in-frame clones and lacks some. The data show 150,000 or so clones, 86% seen once. The sequenced sample consisted of peripheral blood. Receptors were obtained from an older woman with acute or convalescent COVID-19.

This clone appeared a single time. The J gene is TRBJ1-6, the V gene TRBV27; no definite D call. Trimming removed 4 bases from V and 0 bases from J, with 7 bases in between. The CDR3 contains 15 residues. CDR1 is MNHEY and CDR2 is SMNVEV in the germline V gene (reference sequence). In DNA, the CDR3 is TGTGCCAGCAGTTCCCTCAGCTCCTATAATTCACCCCTCCACTTT. It is translated as CASSSLSSYNSPLHF.

V gene TRBV6-5 combines with J gene TRBJ2-7, with D perhaps TRBD1 (6 bases). CDR1 is MNHEY and CDR2 is SVGAGI in the germline V gene. The CDR3 length is 16 residues. With 0 bases removed from V and 0 bases from J, the gap between germline ends came to 12 bases. The CDR3, as DNA: TGTGCCAGCAGTTACTCGTGGGGGCACACCTCCTACGAGCAGTACTTC. Its protein is CASSYSWGHTSYEQYF.

The genes are TRBV19 and TRBJ2-3; 12 nucleotides match TRBD2. CDR3 length equals 16 residues. V lost 4 bases, J lost 4 bases, and 6 bases stayed unmatched. CDR1 is LNHDA, CDR2 SQIVND, per germline (reference sequence). Here the CDR3 DNA reads TGTGCCAGTAGTAACCGCCCTAGCGGGGGGGCAGATACGCAGTATTTT. Protein sequence: CASSNRPSGGADTQYF.

The chain employs TRBV21-1 and TRBJ2-7; TRBD2 reflects the table's D call only, with no check against the DNA. TRBV21-1 is labeled a pseudogene. The CDR3 has 13 residues. The CDR3 region has the DNA TGTGCCAGCAGCAATTGGAGGGGCTGCGAGCAGTACTTC. It specifies CASSNWRGCEQYF.

V usage is TRBV4-3 and J usage is TRBJ2-1, with a weak D call TRBD1 (5 bases). The V gene lost 6 bases and the J gene lost 9 bases, with 18 bases spanning the gap. Germline values: CDR1 LGHNA, CDR2 YSLEER. The CDR3 has 14 amino acids. CDR3 nucleotide sequence: TGCGCCAGCAGTCCATCTTCTGGTAGGGGTGAGCAGTTCTTC. It specifies CASSPSSGRGEQFF.

The chain carries TRBV4-3 and TRBJ2-7; a possible D gene is TRBD1 (6 bases). V was pared by 1 base and J by 2 bases, with 12 bases between. CDR3 length: 15 residues. Germline values: CDR1 LGHNA, CDR2 YSLEER. CDR3 sequence reads: CASSQANRAAYEQYF. The CDR3 nucleotides read TGCGCCAGCAGCCAAGCCAACAGGGCCGCCTACGAGCAGTACTTC.

CDR3 region: CASRKDIYNEQFF. In nucleotides, the CDR3 is TGTGCCAGCAGAAAGGACATCTACAATGAGCAGTTCTTC. J is TRBJ2-1 and V is TRBV28, with D perhaps matching TRBD1 (5 bases). V lost 6 bases and J 3 bases, leaving 9 bases between the germline ends. The length of the CDR3 is 13 residues. Germline CDR1 and CDR2: MDHEN and SYDVKM.

This chain uses TRBV10-3 with TRBJ2-1, with TRBD2 matching 9 bases. The germline gives CDR1 ENHRY, CDR2 SYGVKD. CDR3 size: 16 residues. V lost 6 bases, J lost 8 bases, and 14 bases stayed unmatched. CDR3 in amino acids: CAIRDRTGTSNDEQFF. The DNA of the CDR3 is TGTGCCATCAGGGACCGAACCGGGACTAGCAACGATGAGCAGTTCTTC.